This entry lists 2 T cell receptor beta chains sequenced from one sample in a study of blood T cell repertoires in COVID-19. Only in-frame clones appear in the TCRdb table, and some are missing; sequencing was by immunoSEQ multiplex PCR. The sample has under 200,000 clones; over 80% are singletons. The source material was PBMCs or T cells enriched from blood (not recorded which). The source of these receptors is a woman aged 60-75 years who had recovered from COVID-19.

The chain employs TRBV19 and TRBJ1-1; possible D gene TRBD1, 6 bases. Per the germline V gene, CDR1 is LNHDA and CDR2 is SQIVND (reference sequence). The CDR3 consists of 14 residues. V was cut by 3 bases and J by 4 bases, with 12 bases left in between. CDR3 residues: CASSITGSGTEAFF. As DNA, the CDR3 is TGTGCCAGTAGTATTACAGGGAGTGGCACTGAAGCTTTCTTT.

V and J are TRBV2 and TRBJ2-2; TRBD1 matches 8 bases. With V trimmed by 5 bases and J by 2 bases, 7 bases remained unmatched. Germline CDR1 SNHLY, CDR2 FYNNEI. The CDR3 spans 16 residues. CDR3 protein: CASSPQGQVNTGELFF. The DNA of the CDR3 is TGTGCCAGCAGTCCACAGGGACAGGTTAACACCGGGGAGCTGTTTTTT.